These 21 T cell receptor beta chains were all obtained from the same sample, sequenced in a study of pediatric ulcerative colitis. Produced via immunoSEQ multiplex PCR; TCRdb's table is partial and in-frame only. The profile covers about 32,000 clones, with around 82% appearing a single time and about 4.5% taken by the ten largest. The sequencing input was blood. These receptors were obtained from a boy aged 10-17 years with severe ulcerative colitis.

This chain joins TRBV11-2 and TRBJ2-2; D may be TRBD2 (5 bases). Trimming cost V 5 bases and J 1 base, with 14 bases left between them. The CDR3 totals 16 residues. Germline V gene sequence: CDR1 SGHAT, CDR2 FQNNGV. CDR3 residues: CASSEERTWNTGELFF. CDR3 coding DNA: TGTGCCAGCAGCGAAGAGCGGACTTGGAACACCGGGGAGCTGTTTTTT. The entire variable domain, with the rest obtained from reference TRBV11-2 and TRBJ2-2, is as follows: EAGVAQSPRYKIIEKRQSVAFWCNPISGHATLYWYQQILGQGPKLLIQFQNNGVVDDSQLPKDRFSAERLKGVDSTLKIQPAKLEDSAVYLCASSEERTWNTGELFFGEGSRLTVL.

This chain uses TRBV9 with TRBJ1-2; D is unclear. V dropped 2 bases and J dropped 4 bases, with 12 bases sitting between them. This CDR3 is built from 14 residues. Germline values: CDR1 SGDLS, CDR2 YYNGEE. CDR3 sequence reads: CASSVEPVAYGYTF. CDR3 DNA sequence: TGTGCCAGCAGCGTGGAACCGGTCGCCTATGGCTACACCTTC.

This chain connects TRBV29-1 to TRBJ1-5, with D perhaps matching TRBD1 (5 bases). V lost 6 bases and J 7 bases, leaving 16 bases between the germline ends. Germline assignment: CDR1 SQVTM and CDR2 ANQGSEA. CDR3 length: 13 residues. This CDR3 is CSVVTGAGQPQHF. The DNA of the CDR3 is TGCAGCGTAGTCACAGGTGCCGGACAGCCCCAGCATTTT.

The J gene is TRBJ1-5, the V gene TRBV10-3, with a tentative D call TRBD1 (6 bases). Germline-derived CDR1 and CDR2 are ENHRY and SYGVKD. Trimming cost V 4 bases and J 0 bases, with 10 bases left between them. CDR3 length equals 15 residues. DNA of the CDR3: TGTGCCATCAGTGCAGACAGGAATAGCAATCAGCCCCAGCATTTT. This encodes CAISADRNSNQPQHF.

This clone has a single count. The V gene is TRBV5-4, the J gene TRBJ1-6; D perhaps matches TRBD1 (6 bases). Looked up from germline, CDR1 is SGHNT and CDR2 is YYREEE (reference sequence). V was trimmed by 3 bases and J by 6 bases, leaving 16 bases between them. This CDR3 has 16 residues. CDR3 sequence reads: CASSSVQGLSNSPLHF. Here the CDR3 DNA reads TGTGCCAGCAGCTCGGTACAGGGCTTGAGTAATTCACCCCTCCACTTT. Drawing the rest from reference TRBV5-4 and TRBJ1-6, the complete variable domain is ETGVTQSPTHLIKTRGQQVTLRCSSQSGHNTVSWYQQALGQGPQFIFQYYREEENGRGNFPPRFSGLQFPNYSSELNVNALELDDSALYLCASSSVQGLSNSPLHFGNGTRLTVT.

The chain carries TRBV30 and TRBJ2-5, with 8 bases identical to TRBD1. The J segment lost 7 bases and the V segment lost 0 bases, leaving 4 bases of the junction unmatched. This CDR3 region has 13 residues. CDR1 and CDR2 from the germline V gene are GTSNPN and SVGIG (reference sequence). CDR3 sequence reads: CAWSVDRERTQYF. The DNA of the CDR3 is TGTGCCTGGAGTGTGGACAGGGAGAGGACCCAGTACTTC.

Written as DNA, the CDR3 is TGTGCCAGCAGAGCCGTCGCTGGAAACACCATATATTTT. Its protein is CASRAVAGNTIYF. The chain recombines TRBV2 with TRBJ1-3, with unresolved D. CDR3 length: 13 residues. CDR1 and CDR2 (germline): SNHLY, FYNNEI. V was cut by 6 bases and J by 2 bases, with 8 bases left in between.

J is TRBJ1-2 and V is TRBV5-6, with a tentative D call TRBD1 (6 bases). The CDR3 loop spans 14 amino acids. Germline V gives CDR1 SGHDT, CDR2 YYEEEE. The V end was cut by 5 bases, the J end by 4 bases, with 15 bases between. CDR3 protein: CASRASGGTYGYTF. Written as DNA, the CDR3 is TGTGCCAGCAGAGCGAGCGGGGGCACCTATGGCTACACCTTC.

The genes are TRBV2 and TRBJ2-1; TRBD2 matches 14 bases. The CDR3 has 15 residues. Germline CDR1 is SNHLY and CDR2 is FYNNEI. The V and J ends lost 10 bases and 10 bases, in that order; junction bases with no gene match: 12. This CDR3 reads CATQGLAGARGEQFF. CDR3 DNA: TGTGCCACCCAGGGACTAGCGGGAGCTCGGGGAGAGCAGTTCTTC. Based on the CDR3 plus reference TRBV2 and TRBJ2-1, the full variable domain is EPEVTQTPSHQVTQMGQEVILRCVPISNHLYFYWYRQILGQKVEFLVSFYNNEISEKSEIFDDQFSVERPDGSNFTLKIRSTKLEDSAMYFCATQGLAGARGEQFFGPGTRLTVL.

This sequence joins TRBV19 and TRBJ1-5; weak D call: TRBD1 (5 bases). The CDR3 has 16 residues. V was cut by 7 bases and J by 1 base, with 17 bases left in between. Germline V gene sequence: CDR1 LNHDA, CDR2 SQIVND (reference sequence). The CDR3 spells CASNPGGVRSNQPQHF. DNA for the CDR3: TGTGCCAGTAACCCGGGGGGGGTCCGAAGCAATCAGCCCCAGCATTTT.

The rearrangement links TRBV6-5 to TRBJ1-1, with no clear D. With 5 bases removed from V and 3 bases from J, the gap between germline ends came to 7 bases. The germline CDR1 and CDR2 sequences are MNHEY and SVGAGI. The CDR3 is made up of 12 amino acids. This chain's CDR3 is CASSRQDTEAFF. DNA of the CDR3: TGTGCCAGCAGTAGACAAGACACTGAAGCTTTCTTT.

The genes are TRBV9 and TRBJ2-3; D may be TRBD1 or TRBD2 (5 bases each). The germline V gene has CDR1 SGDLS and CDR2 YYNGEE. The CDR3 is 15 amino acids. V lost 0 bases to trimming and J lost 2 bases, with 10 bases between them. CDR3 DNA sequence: TGTGCCAGCAGCGTAGTTGGGGGATACACAGATACGCAGTATTTT. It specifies CASSVVGGYTDTQYF.

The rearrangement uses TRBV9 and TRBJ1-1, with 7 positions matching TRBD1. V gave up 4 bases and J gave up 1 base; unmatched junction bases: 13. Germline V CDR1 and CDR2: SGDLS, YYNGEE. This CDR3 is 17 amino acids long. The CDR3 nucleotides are TGTGCCAGCAGCCATCCAAGACTGGGGACAGAGAACACTGAAGCTTTCTTT. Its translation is CASSHPRLGTENTEAFF. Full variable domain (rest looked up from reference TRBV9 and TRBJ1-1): DSGVTQTPKHLITATGQRVTLRCSPRSGDLSVYWYQQSLDQGLQFLIQYYNGEERAKGNILERFSAQQFPDLHSELNLSSLELGDSALYFCASSHPRLGTENTEAFFGQGTRLTVV.

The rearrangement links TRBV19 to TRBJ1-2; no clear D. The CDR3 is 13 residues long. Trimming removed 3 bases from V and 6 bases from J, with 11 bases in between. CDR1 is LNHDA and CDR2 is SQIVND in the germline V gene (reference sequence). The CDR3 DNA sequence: TGTGCCAGTAGTATGAGGCGCTTCAATGGCTACACCTTC. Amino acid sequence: CASSMRRFNGYTF.

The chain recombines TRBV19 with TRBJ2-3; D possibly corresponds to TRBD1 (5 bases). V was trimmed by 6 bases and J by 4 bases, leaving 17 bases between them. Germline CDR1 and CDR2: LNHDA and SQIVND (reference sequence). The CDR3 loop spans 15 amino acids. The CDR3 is CASSAIFPGSDTQYF. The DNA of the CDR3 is TGTGCCAGTAGCGCGATCTTCCCAGGGTCAGATACGCAGTATTTT.

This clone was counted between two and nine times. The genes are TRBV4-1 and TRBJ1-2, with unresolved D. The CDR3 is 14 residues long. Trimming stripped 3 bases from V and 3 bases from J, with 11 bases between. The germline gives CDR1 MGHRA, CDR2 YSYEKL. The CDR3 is CASSHATAYYGYTF. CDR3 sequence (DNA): TGCGCCAGCAGCCACGCTACAGCCTACTATGGCTACACCTTC.

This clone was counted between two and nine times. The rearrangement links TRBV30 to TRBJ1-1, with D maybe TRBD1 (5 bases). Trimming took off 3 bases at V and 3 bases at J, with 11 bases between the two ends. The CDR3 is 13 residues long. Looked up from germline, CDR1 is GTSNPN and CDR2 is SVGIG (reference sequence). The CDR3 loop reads CAWSPDTYTEAFF. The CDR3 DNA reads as TGTGCCTGGAGCCCGGACACCTACACTGAAGCTTTCTTT.

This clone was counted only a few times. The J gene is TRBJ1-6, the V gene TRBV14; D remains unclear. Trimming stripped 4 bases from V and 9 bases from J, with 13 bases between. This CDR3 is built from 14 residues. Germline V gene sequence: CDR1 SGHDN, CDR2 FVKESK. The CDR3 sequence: CASSPEEGPSPLHF. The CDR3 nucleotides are TGTGCCAGCAGCCCAGAGGAGGGTCCTTCACCCCTCCACTTT.

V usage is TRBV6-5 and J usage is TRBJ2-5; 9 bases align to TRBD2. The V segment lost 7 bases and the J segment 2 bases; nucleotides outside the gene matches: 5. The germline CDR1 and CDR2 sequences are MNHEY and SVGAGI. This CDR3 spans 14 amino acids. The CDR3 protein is CASKPSGGQETQYF. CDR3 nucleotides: TGTGCCAGCAAGCCCAGCGGGGGGCAAGAGACCCAGTACTTC.

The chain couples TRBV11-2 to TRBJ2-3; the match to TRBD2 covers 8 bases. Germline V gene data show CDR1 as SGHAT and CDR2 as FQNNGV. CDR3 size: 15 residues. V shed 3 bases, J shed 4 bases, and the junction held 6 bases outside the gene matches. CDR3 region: CASSFWGLGADTQYF. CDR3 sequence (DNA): TGTGCCAGCAGCTTTTGGGGACTAGGCGCAGATACGCAGTATTTT.

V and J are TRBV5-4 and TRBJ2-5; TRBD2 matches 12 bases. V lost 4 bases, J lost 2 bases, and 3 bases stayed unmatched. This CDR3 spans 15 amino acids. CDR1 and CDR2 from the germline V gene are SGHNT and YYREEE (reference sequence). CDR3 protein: CASSRTSGEQETQYF. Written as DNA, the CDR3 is TGTGCCAGCAGCAGGACTAGCGGGGAGCAAGAGACCCAGTACTTC.